This T cell receptor (beta chain) derives from a study of PD-1 blockade in classical Hodgkin lymphoma (dated by TCRdb to the early 2020s). At the level of the whole study: Nivolumab dosing was 3 mg/kg intravenously every 2 weeks, continuing until either disease progression or unacceptable toxicity. The study used CyTOF and TCR beta sequencing to define a peripheral blood immune signature of response to PD-1 blockade in classical Hodgkin lymphoma. Paper-wide results and their limitations: Trial patients with a complete response had baseline diversity similar to that of newly diagnosed patients, while partial responders and progressors had significantly lower diversity. By C4D1, a significant rise was seen in CD4+ TCR diversity but not in CD8+ TCR diversity (p=0.0027 vs p=0.16), and the rise was most apparent among complete responders (p=0.02). The study was restricted to a single clinical trial cohort, and the causes of repertoire differences, possibly disease activity or prior therapy, were left undefined. Diversity was lower in patients who began nivolumab less than 1 year after ASCT, so these patients were left out of later analyses to avoid confounding by immune reconstitution. Baseline TCR diversity was reported to be lower in newly diagnosed patients than in healthy donors and to be lower still in relapsed/refractory patients.

The Qiagen DNeasy kit was used to extract genomic DNA from unsorted PBMCs and from the negatively selected CD4+ and CD8+ fractions. TCR beta CDR3 regions were subjected to amplification by immunoSEQ multiplex PCR with primers that anneal to V and J segments. A synthetic immune receptor repertoire was used to minimize amplification bias, and any remaining bias was removed computationally after sequencing. Processing in the source paper ran as follows. Custom Python scripts were used to quantify repertoire diversity as the Shannon entropy index. The unsorted, CD4+ and CD8+ repertoires were each analyzed separately, with the exception of combined analyses, where CD4+ and CD8+ sequences were merged in silico. A clone was considered expanded if an increase in frequency of at least 2-fold after treatment relative to C1D1 was found, and a pseudocount of 0.5 was applied to clones undetected at baseline. Singleton clones were defined as clones with 0 or 1 copy at C1D1, and non-singleton clones were defined as clones with 2 or more copies. Clones expanded in unsorted samples were assigned a CD4+, CD8+ or unknown annotation through matching of protein sequences in sorted samples from the same patient. Wilcoxon tests on paired samples were used to test changes in diversity from C1D1 to C4D1. TCRdb took this table from immuneACCESS and kept in-frame rearrangements with V and J called. Such tables lack part of the clones; where checked against another copy, unresolved V genes explain under half of the gap, and the rest is unexplained. That table is the source of V, J and clone size, and D and trimming were worked out from the DNA. The table for this sample lists over 70,000 clones; 90% of them were counted only once. The ten most abundant clones make up under 3.5% of the sample.

The time point label for this specimen denotes: cycle 4 day 1 (C4D1), after 6 weeks of nivolumab. Every trial patient had relapsed following autologous stem cell transplantation, and prior brentuximab vedotin exposure was what differed among cohorts A, B and C. The trial cohort was composed of about 54 patients with relapsed/refractory classical Hodgkin lymphoma, for whom complete response, partial response or progressive disease was recorded as best overall response. In the multi-cohort phase II CheckMate 205 trial, trial patients received single-agent nivolumab. An independent review committee assessed best overall response by applying the 2007 International Working Group response criteria. Trial PBMCs were collected just before the start of nivolumab (C1D1) and during therapy at cycle 2 day 1 and cycle 4 day 1. Peripheral blood was collected in 8 mL Vacutainer Cell Preparation Tubes, from which PBMCs were isolated by centrifugation and then cryopreserved.

The CDR3 goes from the cysteine to the phenylalanine over 19 residues. The sequence is cut down to CDR3 DNA, 57 bases in frame from base 1. Via the germline V gene (reference sequence), CDR1 is LNHNV and CDR2 YYDKDF. The V and J ends are trimmed by 3 bases and 4 bases, leaving 25 bases between them. Remarks on this clone: Its recognized antigen is unknown. No per-base quality is available; no much larger clone lies one base away.

This sequence originates from a human donor with classical Hodgkin lymphoma. The rearranged segments are TRBV15 and TRBJ2-4, with an unclear D gene assignment. Here the sequenced sample was peripheral blood mononuclear cells (PBMCs), taken before the fourth cycle of nivolumab. In nucleotides, the sequence is TGTGCCACCAGCAGGCCCGGCAGGCCAGAGAGGTTTGCTAAAAACATTCAGTACTTC. This codes for CATSRPGRPERFAKNIQYF.